This T cell receptor (beta chain) was sequenced during a study of blood T cell repertoires in COVID-19. Across the study: COVID-19 samples, acute and convalescent, were from the United States, Italy and Spain. PBMCs, B-cell-depleted T cells, or T cells provided the cDNA or gDNA that made up the material.

Patients at the Seattle site were enrolled during active infection and followed longitudinally. Methods used by the authors: Reference gene primers were amplified, and this amplification served to estimate nucleated cell counts. Repertoires were generated with immunoSEQ multiplex PCR, while TCRdb's copy carries only in-frame clones and drops some. Clone size and V and J calls were adopted from that table, with D and trimming inferred from the DNA. The data contain some 270,000 clones, approximately 83% of them singletons. CDR1 and CDR2 from the germline V gene are MNHEY and SVGAGI. With 6 bases removed from V and 8 bases from J, the gap between germline ends came to 19 bases. This CDR3 has 14 residues.

The TCR sequence derives from a person aged 65 to 85 with COVID-19, enrolled during active disease. Input material: peripheral blood. The rearrangement uses TRBV6-5 and TRBJ1-2; possibly TRBD1 for D (5 bases). CDR3 residues: CASSPPGDFGGYTF. CDR3 DNA: TGTGCCAGCAGCCCGCCGGGGGACTTCGGAGGCTACACCTTC.